The source of this TCR beta chain is a study of cytotoxic CD8 clonotypes in ibrutinib-treated CLL. Using immunoSEQ multiplex PCR, the repertoire was profiled, and TCRdb retains in-frame clones only, with some absent. Of about 84,000 clones listed, approximately 86% were seen once; the top ten hold approximately 5.4%. Notes on this clone: What it binds is unknown. Other DNA sequences within the sample encode an identical CDR3.

CDR3 length: 18 amino acids. General study findings and limits: Baseline-level clonality went beyond age-matched healthy donors and moved in step with circulating CD8+ T-cell counts. Private clonotypes, not public ones, expanded at ibrutinib response.

This material consisted of PBMCs, taken before ibrutinib treatment. This rearrangement joins TRBV21-1 to TRBJ1-2; the DNA was not compared with TRBD1, the D call given in the table. TRBV21-1 is recorded as a pseudogene. This clonotype was obtained from a human donor with chronic lymphocytic leukemia. DNA of the CDR3: TGTGCCAGGTCAGGACTATACAGGGGTCCAGACAACAGATATGGCTACACCTTC. It codes for CARSGLYRGPDNRYGYTF.